The 28 T cell receptor beta chains below all came from one sample that was sequenced in a study of CD8+CD57+ T cells in acquired aplastic anemia (dated by TCRdb to 2016 to 2018). Patients chosen for sequencing had shown expansion of CD8+CD57+ cells by flow cytometry. TCRdb names Illumina HiSeq 2000 as the instrument used. Genomic DNA was used as template for profiling of TCR beta VDJ combinations and CDR3 sequences. TCRdb applied fastp at Q25 and MiXCR to the public reads, then kept only in-frame beta chains. Identical CDR3 proteins give one entry, which carries the most common genes and DNA. This sample is represented by approximately 300,000 distinct CDR3 sequences; approximately 60% of them were singletons. The ten top clones hold 1% to 1.5% of the sample. The sample consisted of sorted CD4+, CD8+, or CD8+CD57+ T cells (not recorded which) from PBMCs. These receptors all stem from a human donor with aplastic anemia.

This clonotype was counted a single time. The chain has TRBV7-9 and TRBJ2-6, with D perhaps given as TRBD1 or TRBD2 (7 bases each). This CDR3 has 16 residues. V dropped 5 bases and J dropped 3 bases, with 14 bases sitting between them. The germline V gene has CDR1 SEHNR and CDR2 FQNEAQ (reference sequence). The CDR3 DNA follows: TGTGCCAGCAGCCTGGGAGGGGGCGGTGGGGCCAACGTCCTGACTTTC. Encoded protein: CASSLGGGGGANVLTF.

Comment on this clonotype: An end of the junction does not agree with germline; a read error may underlie this. V is TRBV6-6 and J is TRBJ2-7; 8 bases align to TRBD2. Germline V gene lookup returns CDR1 MNHNY and CDR2 SVGAGI (reference sequence). The CDR3 covers 14 residues. CDR3 DNA: TGTGCCAGCAATCTAGCGGGCTCGGGGTACGAGCAGTATTTC. Protein: CASNLAGSGYEQYF.

This clonotype was seen only a few times. The chain couples TRBV2 to TRBJ1-3; tentatively, D is TRBD1 (6 bases). Looked up from germline, CDR1 is SNHLY and CDR2 is FYNNEI. The CDR3 is made up of 14 amino acids. V was cut by 6 bases and J by 7 bases, with 16 bases left in between. CDR3 sequence reads: CASSEGGVGNTIYF. DNA for the CDR3: TGTGCCAGCAGCGAGGGGGGGGTGGGGAACACCATATATTTT.

The chain couples TRBV4-1 to TRBJ1-5; D not resolved. The ends were cut back, 0 bases at V and 4 bases at J, with 16 bases in the middle. Germline V CDR1 and CDR2: MGHRA, YSYEKL. There are 17 residues in the CDR3. The CDR3 sequence: CASSQDPSGSVNQPQHF. CDR3 DNA: TGCGCCAGCAGCCAAGATCCGTCCGGGAGCGTTAATCAGCCCCAGCATTTT.

The V and J genes are TRBV20-1 and TRBJ1-1; no clear D gene. Trimming shortened V by 7 bases and J by 11 bases, and 20 bases separated the two germline ends. The CDR3 has 12 amino acids. From germline, CDR1 is DFQATT and CDR2 SNEGSKA (reference sequence). CDR3 residues: CSGTDVGRWAFF. CDR3 nucleotide sequence: TGCAGTGGTACAGACGTGGGTAGGTGGGCTTTCTTT.

The V gene is TRBV7-3, the J gene TRBJ2-1; no clear D. V was shortened by 4 bases and J by 1 base, with 11 bases between the two germline ends. CDR1 is SGHTA and CDR2 is FQGTGA in the germline V gene. There are 15 residues in the CDR3. CDR3 region: CASSSAEASYNEQFF. DNA for the CDR3: TGTGCCAGCAGCTCGGCCGAGGCTTCCTACAATGAGCAGTTCTTC. Variable domain in full (rest from reference TRBV7-3 and TRBJ2-1): GAGVSQTPSNKVTEKGKYVELRCDPISGHTALYWYRQSLGQGPEFLIYFQGTGAADDSGLPNDRFFAVRPEGSVSTLKIQRTERGDSAVYLCASSSAEASYNEQFFGPGTRLTVL.

Concerning this clonotype: An end of the junction differs from the germline gene, which may be a read error. The chain combines TRBV7-3 with TRBJ1-1, with 9 bases lining up with TRBD1. This CDR3 has 15 amino acids. Germline-derived CDR1 and CDR2 are SGHTA and FQGTGA. The CDR3 nucleotides are TGCGCCAGCAGCGGTTCCGGGACAGGGCCCACTGAAGCTTCCTTT. Residues: CASSGSGTGPTEASF.

The chain couples TRBV7-2 to TRBJ2-1; D is uncertain. The CDR3 contains 15 residues. Germline CDR1 is SGHTA and CDR2 is FQGNSA. V lost 2 bases and J 6 bases, leaving 14 bases between the germline ends. Here the CDR3 DNA reads TGTGCCAGCAGCTTAAGCAGTGGGCAGAGCAATGAGCAGTTCTTC. It encodes CASSLSSGQSNEQFF.

This sequence joins TRBV4-1 and TRBJ2-1; 10 bases are a match to TRBD2. Germline lookup yields CDR1 MGHRA and CDR2 YSYEKL. V gave up 1 base and J gave up 12 bases; unmatched junction bases: 18. CDR3 size: 18 residues. The CDR3 sequence is CASSQGVSSGGRSPGQFF. CDR3 bases: TGCGCCAGCAGCCAAGGGGTTTCTAGCGGGGGCCGATCACCGGGGCAGTTCTTC.

As DNA, the CDR3 is TGTGCCAGCAGTTACCCTCCGGGCTCCGAGCAGTACTTC. Translating it yields CASSYPPGSEQYF. V and J are TRBV6-6 and TRBJ2-7; no clear D. The CDR3 runs 13 residues. Per germline, CDR1 MNHNY and CDR2 SVGAGI (reference sequence). The ends were cut back, 2 bases at V and 6 bases at J, with 11 bases in the middle.

This chain joins TRBV5-6 and TRBJ2-1; D is possibly TRBD1 or TRBD2 (5 bases each). Germline lookup yields CDR1 SGHDT and CDR2 YYEEEE. The CDR3 is 15 residues long. With 0 bases removed from V and 4 bases from J, the gap between germline ends came to 11 bases. CDR3 in amino acids: CASSLGGTLYNEQFF. The CDR3 region has the DNA TGTGCCAGCAGCTTGGGGGGGACCCTATACAATGAGCAGTTCTTC.

The chain couples TRBV5-1 to TRBJ1-2; the D is unclear. The V gene's germline CDR1 is SGHRS and CDR2 YFSETQ. The ends were cut back, 5 bases at V and 6 bases at J, with 14 bases in the middle. The CDR3 is 13 amino acids. CDR3 bases: TGCGCCAGCAGGGTGGACCAACAGCATGGCTACACCTTC. Encoded protein: CASRVDQQHGYTF.

This sequence joins TRBV5-5 and TRBJ2-7; 7 bases line up with TRBD2. The V and J ends lost 2 bases and 6 bases, in that order; junction bases with no gene match: 11. This CDR3 is 15 amino acids long. The germline V gene has CDR1 SGHKS and CDR2 YYEKEE (reference sequence). The CDR3 loop is CASSFGGSFLTEQYF. The CDR3 DNA follows: TGTGCCAGCAGCTTCGGCGGGAGTTTCCTCACCGAGCAGTACTTC.

The chain joins TRBV2 to TRBJ2-7; no firm D call. Germline assignment: CDR1 SNHLY and CDR2 FYNNEI. The ends were cut back, 7 bases at V and 0 bases at J, with 13 bases in the middle. The CDR3 extends over 14 amino acids. CDR3 region: CASIDSADSYEQYF. CDR3 nucleotides: TGTGCCAGCATCGACTCTGCGGACTCCTACGAGCAGTACTTC.

The chain carries TRBV19 and TRBJ1-6; D remains unclear. Germline CDR1 is LNHDA and CDR2 is SQIVND (reference sequence). Trimming took off 7 bases at V and 7 bases at J, with 17 bases between the two ends. CDR3 length: 15 residues. The CDR3 here is CASKEYEGWNSPLHF. The CDR3 DNA is TGTGCCAGTAAGGAGTATGAGGGTTGGAATTCACCCCTCCACTTT. The variable domain in full, completed from reference TRBV19 and TRBJ1-6, reads DGGITQSPKYLFRKEGQNVTLSCEQNLNHDAMYWYRQDPGQGLRLIYYSQIVNDFQKGDIAEGYSVSREKKESFPLTVTSAQKNPTAFYLCASKEYEGWNSPLHFGNGTRLTVT.

This clonotype was detected only a few times. A clone one base away is much larger, so this may be a read error. The chain joins TRBV6-1 to TRBJ1-2; D gene uncertain. The CDR3 totals 13 residues. V shed 4 bases and J shed 3 bases, with 9 bases lying between them. Germline-derived CDR1 and CDR2 are MNHNS and SASEGT. The CDR3 DNA sequence: TGTGCCAGCAGTGGGCTTGGGGACTATGGCTACACCTTC. This sequence encodes CASSGLGDYGYTF.

This clonotype has ten or more counts. The chain employs TRBV15 and TRBJ1-3, with D possibly TRBD1 on 6 matching bases. Germline CDR1 reads LNHNV; CDR2 reads YYDKDF (reference sequence). V lost 0 bases and J lost 3, with 15 bases in between. This CDR3 spans 17 amino acids. CDR3 DNA: TGTGCCACCAGCAGAGATTTTCGACAGGTGTATGGAAACACCATATATTTT. The encoded protein is CATSRDFRQVYGNTIYF.

This clonotype has at least ten counts. The chain joins TRBV27 to TRBJ1-2; TRBD1 matches at 8 bases. J gave up 5 bases and V 2 bases, and 4 bases lay outside the gene matches. The CDR3 runs 14 residues. CDR1 and CDR2 from the germline V gene are MNHEY and SMNVEV (reference sequence). The CDR3 sequence is CASSLKGQGYGYTF. The CDR3 region has the DNA TGTGCCAGCAGTTTAAAAGGACAGGGTTATGGCTACACCTTC.

The V and J genes are TRBV7-9 and TRBJ2-5, with TRBD2 as a possible D gene (7 bases). Germline V gives CDR1 SEHNR, CDR2 FQNEAQ (reference sequence). Trimming removed 7 bases from V and 4 bases from J, with 25 bases in between. CDR3 length: 17 residues. The CDR3 nucleotides are TGTGCCAGCACCTTGGCCCACTACCAGGGAGGGGGAGAGACCCAGTACTTC. Protein product: CASTLAHYQGGGETQYF.

This clonotype was detected many times. The gene calls are TRBV5-1 and TRBJ2-7, with D perhaps matching TRBD1 (6 bases). The V and J ends lost 4 bases and 2 bases respectively, with 16 bases between them. From germline, CDR1 is SGHRS and CDR2 YFSETQ. The CDR3 extends over 15 amino acids. The CDR3 DNA sequence: TGCGCCAGCAGCCTAACAGACAGGACGACCTACGAGCAGTACTTC. As protein: CASSLTDRTTYEQYF.

This chain joins TRBV10-2 and TRBJ2-2; maybe TRBD2 (5 bases). Looked up from germline, CDR1 is WSHSY and CDR2 is SAAADI. Trimming took off 0 bases at V and 6 bases at J, with 11 bases between the two ends. The CDR3 sequence is 15 residues long. The CDR3 is CASSESVRVAGELFF. The CDR3 region has the DNA TGCGCCAGCAGTGAGTCGGTGAGGGTGGCCGGGGAGCTGTTTTTT.

This clonotype has at least ten counts. The V gene is TRBV2, the J gene TRBJ2-7; TRBD1 matches at 9 bases. This CDR3 has 13 amino acids. Trimming at V came to 5 bases and at J to 3 bases, leaving 2 bases not matched to a gene. Germline CDR1 reads SNHLY; CDR2 reads FYNNEI. CDR3 sequence reads: CASSRDRDYEQYF. The CDR3 DNA sequence: TGTGCCAGCAGTCGGGACAGGGACTACGAGCAGTACTTC.

This clonotype was seen just once. The chain is built from TRBV11-3 and TRBJ2-1; unclear D gene. The CDR3 is 13 residues long. Germline V gene data show CDR1 as SGHNT and CDR2 as YENEEA. The germline V and J ends were trimmed by 0 bases and 7 bases, with 7 bases remaining between them. The CDR3 sequence: CASSLEDLNEQFF. In DNA, the CDR3 is TGTGCCAGCAGCTTAGAGGACCTGAATGAGCAGTTCTTC.

This clonotype appeared once. Lacking the conserved final phenylalanine or tryptophan, this CDR3 likely reflects a read error. The V and J genes are TRBV24-1 and TRBJ1-5, with D maybe TRBD1 (6 bases). This CDR3 is built from 14 residues. Germline CDR1 KGHDR, CDR2 SFDVKD. V dropped 2 bases and J dropped 5 bases, with 9 bases sitting between them. The CDR3 loop reads CATSDYRVDQPQHS. The CDR3 DNA reads as TGTGCCACCAGTGATTACAGGGTCGATCAGCCCCAGCATTCA.

The chain has TRBV11-1 and TRBJ1-1; D is uncertain. The CDR3 length is 13 residues. The V and J ends lost 3 bases and 7 bases respectively, with 12 bases between them. Germline V CDR1 and CDR2: SGHAT, FQDESV (reference sequence). CDR3 coding DNA: TGTGCCAGCAGCTTGTTGTTTGACGGTGAAGCTTTCTTT. This codes for CASSLLFDGEAFF.

J is TRBJ1-1 and V is TRBV15; D not certain. In germline, CDR1 is LNHNV, CDR2 YYDKDF (reference sequence). The germline V and J ends were trimmed by 0 bases and 0 bases, with 5 bases remaining between them. This CDR3 region has 14 residues. CDR3 nucleotide sequence: TGTGCCACCAGCAGAGATATCATGAACACTGAAGCTTTCTTT. It specifies CATSRDIMNTEAFF.

This clonotype has only one observation. V is TRBV20-1 and J is TRBJ1-2, with TRBD1 as a possible D gene (6 bases). CDR3 size: 16 residues. CDR1 and CDR2 (germline): DFQATT, SNEGSKA (reference sequence). The V and J ends lost 0 bases and 4 bases respectively, with 18 bases between them. The CDR3 spells CSAREVGGAIAYGYTF. The DNA for the CDR3 is TGCAGTGCTAGAGAGGTCGGGGGCGCGATCGCCTATGGCTACACCTTC.

In DNA, the CDR3 is TGTGCCAGTGGCGGAGGTAATCGGGGCGGCTACACCTTC. The encoded protein is CASGGGNRGGYTF. The J gene is TRBJ1-2, the V gene TRBV2, with a weak D call TRBD1 (5 bases). Germline CDR1 SNHLY, CDR2 FYNNEI. V was cut by 9 bases and J by 8 bases, with 19 bases left in between. The CDR3 covers 13 residues.